Below are 13 T cell receptor beta chains sequenced from a single sample in a study of T cells in Graves' hyperthyroidism and ophthalmopathy. TCR beta CDR3 regions were amplified from RNA. A first-round RT-PCR of the TCR CDR3 used the HTBI primer set. Using its own MiXCR run on the multiplex PCR reads, TCRdb lists one record per CDR3 protein. The sample includes about 270,000 distinct CDR3 sequences, 25% to 30% of them seen just once. Source material: blood. The receptors were gathered from a man aged 35-49 years with Graves' hyperthyroidism that later progressed to Graves' ophthalmopathy.

This clonotype was counted at least ten times. V gene TRBV29-1 combines with J gene TRBJ1-1; TRBD1 might be the D (6 bases). The CDR3 has 12 amino acids. CDR1 is SQVTM, CDR2 ANQGSEA, per germline. The germline V and J ends were trimmed by 7 bases and 3 bases, with 12 bases remaining between them. CDR3 loop: CSAGDRHTEAFF. CDR3 DNA sequence: TGCAGCGCTGGAGACAGGCACACTGAAGCTTTCTTT.

Ten or more counts support this clonotype. The chain joins TRBV2 to TRBJ1-5, with 7 bases fitting TRBD1. CDR1 and CDR2 from the germline V gene are SNHLY and FYNNEI. Trimming at V came to 4 bases and at J to 2 bases, leaving 2 bases not matched to a gene. The CDR3 length is 14 residues. CDR3 DNA: TGTGCCAGCAGTGCCGACAGGGGCAATCAGCCCCAGCATTTT. This gives the protein CASSADRGNQPQHF.

This clonotype was picked up many times. The V call is TRBV9, the J call TRBJ1-6; D gene ambiguous. The ends were cut back, 0 bases at V and 7 bases at J, with 8 bases in the middle. The CDR3 contains 14 residues. CDR1 and CDR2 (germline): SGDLS, YYNGEE. Here the CDR3 reads CASSVARFNSPLHF. For the CDR3, the DNA is TGTGCCAGCAGCGTAGCGCGTTTCAATTCACCCCTCCACTTT. Full variable domain (rest looked up from reference TRBV9 and TRBJ1-6): DSGVTQTPKHLITATGQRVTLRCSPRSGDLSVYWYQQSLDQGLQFLIQYYNGEERAKGNILERFSAQQFPDLHSELNLSSLELGDSALYFCASSVARFNSPLHFGNGTRLTVT.

The rearrangement uses TRBV5-1 and TRBJ1-2; TRBD1 agrees at 11 bases. CDR1 and CDR2 from the germline V gene are SGHRS and YFSETQ. This CDR3 contains 14 residues. V lost 5 bases and J lost 3; bases outside the gene matches: 3. The CDR3 DNA reads as TGCGCCAGCAGGTGGGACAGGGGGGACTATGGCTACACCTTC. This translates into CASRWDRGDYGYTF. Filled out from reference TRBV5-1 and TRBJ1-2, the complete variable domain reads KAGVTQTPRYLIKTRGQQVTLSCSPISGHRSVSWYQQTPGQGLQFLFEYFSETQRNKGNFPGRFSGRQFSNSRSEMNVSTLELGDSALYLCASRWDRGDYGYTFGSGTRLTVV.

This clonotype was counted ten times or more. A much more abundant neighbour one base away suggests this may be a read error. J is TRBJ2-2 and V is TRBV12-3 or TRBV12-4; 8 nucleotides align to TRBD2. V trimming: 5 bases; J trimming: 6 bases; junction bases outside the gene matches: 11. CDR3 length equals 16 residues. Here the CDR3 reads CASSPGTRRDAGELFF. CDR3 bases: TGTGCCAGCAGTCCCGGGACTAGGCGAGACGCCGGGGAGCTGTTTTTT.

This clonotype was detected many times. V and J are TRBV6-2 or TRBV6-3 and TRBJ2-5; 11 bases fit TRBD1. The V gene end was trimmed by 6 bases and the J gene end by 4 bases; junction bases not matched to a gene: 22. The V gene's germline CDR1 is MNHEY and CDR2 SVGEGT. This CDR3 contains 20 residues. As DNA, the CDR3 is TGTGCCAGCAGCCCACTCTTAGTCCGGGACAGGGGGAGATTTTTAGAGACCCAGTACTTC. It codes for CASSPLLVRDRGRFLETQYF.

This clonotype showed up many times. The gene calls are TRBV18 and TRBJ2-1; the D gene is possibly TRBD1 (5 bases). This CDR3 has 15 residues. Germline-derived CDR1 and CDR2 are KGHSH and LQKENI. Trimming removed 1 base at V and 6 bases at J, with 13 bases between. This CDR3 is CASSPRGRVGNEQFF. DNA for the CDR3: TGTGCCAGCTCACCACGGGGCAGGGTGGGCAATGAGCAGTTCTTC.

The table lists this clonotype with many counts. The rearrangement uses TRBV20-1 and TRBJ2-5; 8 bases are shared with TRBD1. Trimming removed 5 bases from V and 4 bases from J; junction bases left unmatched: 9. The CDR3 is 14 residues long. The germline CDR1 and CDR2 sequences are DFQATT and SNEGSKA (reference sequence). The DNA for the CDR3 is TGCAGTGCTCCGAGACAGGGGTCGGGAGAGACCCAGTACTTC. Translation gives CSAPRQGSGETQYF.

This clonotype was seen many times. The germline gene is not matched at one end of the junction; a read error may be the cause. The CDR3 reads CSARTGLGPPIF. The CDR3 nucleotides read TGCAGTGCTAGAACGGGTTTGGGTCCACCGATATTC. The chain has TRBV20-1 and TRBJ2-7; the D is unclear. The CDR3 totals 12 residues. Germline V gives CDR1 DFQATT, CDR2 SNEGSKA (reference sequence).

In this sample, this clonotype turned up many times. V gene TRBV12-3 or TRBV12-4 combines with J gene TRBJ2-7; D could derive from TRBD1 or TRBD2 (5 bases each). Trimming took 6 bases from V and 5 from J, leaving 17 bases between them. CDR3 length: 14 residues. CDR3 nucleotide sequence: TGTGCCAGCAGCCCAGGGTTGAGCGGAAACGAGCAGTACTTC. Its translation: CASSPGLSGNEQYF.

This clonotype was counted many times. The chain carries TRBV6-1 and TRBJ1-5; maybe TRBD1 (5 bases). V was cut by 7 bases and J by 5 bases, with 18 bases left in between. The germline V gene has CDR1 MNHNS and CDR2 SASEGT. This CDR3 contains 15 residues. CDR3 region: CASTLMPRDDQPQHF. CDR3 bases: TGTGCCAGCACCCTTATGCCCAGGGACGATCAGCCCCAGCATTTT.

This clonotype was seen repeatedly, ten times or more. The V gene is TRBV29-1, the J gene TRBJ1-1; 8 positions match TRBD1. V lost 7 bases and J lost 6; bases outside the gene matches: 7. This CDR3 region has 12 residues. Germline V gene lookup returns CDR1 SQVTM and CDR2 ANQGSEA. In DNA, the CDR3 is TGCAGCGCCCGGACAGGGAAGCCTGAAGCTTTCTTT. This gives the protein CSARTGKPEAFF.

This clonotype was counted ten times or more. The chain couples TRBV7-9 to TRBJ2-1; TRBD1 aligns across 9 bases. Trimming removed 4 bases from V and 14 bases from J; junction bases left unmatched: 6. CDR1 is SEHNR, CDR2 FQNEAQ, per germline (reference sequence). This CDR3 region has 12 residues. CDR3 loop: CASSSGRTGEFF. The CDR3 bases are TGTGCCAGCAGCTCCGGTAGGACAGGGGAGTTCTTC.